This T cell receptor beta chain originates from a study of response to subunit inactivated influenza vaccine. Findings and limits, study-wide: Every seasonal influenza vaccination brings in few new T cells, the authors suggested.

V was pared by 4 bases and J by 13 bases, with 17 bases between. This CDR3 has 12 amino acids. Germline CDR1 reads SGHRS; CDR2 reads YFSETQ. This clonotype was counted ten times or more. The antigen remains undetermined. One entry per CDR3 protein, called by TCRdb with MiXCR from the RT-PCR reads. Seen here are fewer than 800,000 distinct CDR3 sequences, around 16% observed once, and the top ten hold 11%. The chain recombines TRBV5-1 with TRBJ1-2; a possible D gene is TRBD1 (6 bases). The sample in question was PBMCs from blood, obtained 11 to 12 days after vaccination. This sequence was found in a man aged 45-65 years who received an inactivated influenza vaccine. This CDR3 is CASSHEGVRGTF. The CDR3 DNA reads TGCGCCAGCAGCCATGAGGGGGTGCGCGGCACCTTC.